In its sample, the clone carrying this TCR beta chain was seen a few times. These data are taken from a study of beta chain features in type 1 diabetes. In the study overall: Examined across all samples were around 110,000,000 sorted cells.

Roughly 110 mL of blood, on average, came from one heparinised draw per donor. Central memory, naive, regulatory and stem cell-like memory CD4+ cells were sorted by CD45RO/CCR7/CD25/CD127/CD95/CD27. Every bit of the isolated RNA underwent reverse transcription, so sequencing read expressed TCRB transcripts. The method was immunoSEQ multiplex PCR; TCRdb's version includes in-frame clones alone and lacks a portion of them. The table records about 220,000 clones, approximately 11% of them present only once. Material for sequencing was central memory CD4+ T cells from blood. The TCR was taken from a man between 18 and 35 years old in good health.

The CDR3 spells CASSQEGHPLLHNNEQFF. As DNA, the CDR3 is TGTGCCAGCAGTCAGGAGGGGCATCCACTTCTTCATAACAATGAGCAGTTCTTC. This chain joins TRBV27 and TRBJ2-1; possibly TRBD2 for D (6 bases). The CDR3 spans 18 residues. The V gene lost 5 bases and the J gene lost 5 bases, with 25 bases spanning the gap. Germline values: CDR1 MNHEY, CDR2 SMNVEV (reference sequence).